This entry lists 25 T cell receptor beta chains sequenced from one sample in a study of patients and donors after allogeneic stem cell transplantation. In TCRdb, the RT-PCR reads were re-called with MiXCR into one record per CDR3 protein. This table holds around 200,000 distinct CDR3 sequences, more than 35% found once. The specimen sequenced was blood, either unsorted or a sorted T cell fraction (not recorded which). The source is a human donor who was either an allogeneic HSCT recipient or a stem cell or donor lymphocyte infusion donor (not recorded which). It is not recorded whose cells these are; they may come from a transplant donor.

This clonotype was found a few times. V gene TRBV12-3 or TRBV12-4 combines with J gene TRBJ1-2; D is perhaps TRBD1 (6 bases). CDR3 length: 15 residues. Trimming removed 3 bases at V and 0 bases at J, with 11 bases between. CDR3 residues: CASSLGHRANYGYTF. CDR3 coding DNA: TGTGCCAGCAGTTTGGGACACCGAGCTAACTATGGCTACACCTTC.

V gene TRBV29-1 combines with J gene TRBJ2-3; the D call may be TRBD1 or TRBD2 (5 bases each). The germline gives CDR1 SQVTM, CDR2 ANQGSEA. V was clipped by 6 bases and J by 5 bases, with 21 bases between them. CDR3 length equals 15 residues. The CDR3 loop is CSVDLGRVRQDTQYF. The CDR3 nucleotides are TGCAGCGTGGACTTGGGACGAGTAAGACAAGATACGCAGTATTTT.

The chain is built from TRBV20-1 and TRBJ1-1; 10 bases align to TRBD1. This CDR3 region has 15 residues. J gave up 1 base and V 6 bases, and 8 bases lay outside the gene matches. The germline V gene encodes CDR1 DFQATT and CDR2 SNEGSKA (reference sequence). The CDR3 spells CSARDRGKGNTEAFF. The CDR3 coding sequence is TGCAGTGCGAGGGACAGGGGCAAAGGGAACACTGAAGCTTTCTTT.

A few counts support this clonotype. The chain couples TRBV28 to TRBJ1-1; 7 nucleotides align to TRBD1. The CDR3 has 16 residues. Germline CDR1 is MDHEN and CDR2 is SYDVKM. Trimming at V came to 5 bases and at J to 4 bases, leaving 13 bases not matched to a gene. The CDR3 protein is CASSENRGRLSTEAFF. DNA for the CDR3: TGTGCCAGCAGTGAGAACAGGGGTCGGTTAAGCACTGAAGCTTTCTTT.

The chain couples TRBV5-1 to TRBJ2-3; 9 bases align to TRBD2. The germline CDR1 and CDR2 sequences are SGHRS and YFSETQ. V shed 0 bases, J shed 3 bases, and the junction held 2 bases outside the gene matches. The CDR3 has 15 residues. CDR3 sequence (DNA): TGCGCCAGCAGCTTGGTAGCGGGGGAAACAGATACGCAGTATTTT. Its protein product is CASSLVAGETDTQYF.

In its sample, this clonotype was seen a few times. CDR3 amino acids: CATSDHGLTDTQYF. In DNA, the CDR3 is TGTGCCACCAGTGATCACGGACTCACAGATACGCAGTATTTT. The V and J genes are TRBV24-1 and TRBJ2-3; a weak D match, TRBD2 (5 bases). The CDR3 spans 14 residues. V shed 3 bases and J shed 2 bases, with 8 bases lying between them. From germline, CDR1 is KGHDR and CDR2 SFDVKD.

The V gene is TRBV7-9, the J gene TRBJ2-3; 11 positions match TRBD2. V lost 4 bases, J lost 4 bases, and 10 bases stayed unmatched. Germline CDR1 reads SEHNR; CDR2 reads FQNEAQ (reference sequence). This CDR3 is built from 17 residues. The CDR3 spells CASSSSLLAGVADTQYF. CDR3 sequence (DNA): TGTGCCAGCAGCTCGTCCCTACTAGCGGGGGTTGCAGATACGCAGTATTTT.

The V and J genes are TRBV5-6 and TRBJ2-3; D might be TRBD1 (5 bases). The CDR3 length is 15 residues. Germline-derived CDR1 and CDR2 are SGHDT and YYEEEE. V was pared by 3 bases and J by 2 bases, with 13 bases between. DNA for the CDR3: TGTGCCAGCAGCTATACAGGTCCTTTCACAGATACGCAGTATTTT. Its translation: CASSYTGPFTDTQYF. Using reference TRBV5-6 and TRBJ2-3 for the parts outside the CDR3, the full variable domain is DAGVTQSPTHLIKTRGQQVTLRCSPKSGHDTVSWYQQALGQGPQFIFQYYEEEERQRGNFPDRFSGHQFPNYSSELNVNALLLGDSALYLCASSYTGPFTDTQYFGPGTRLTVL.

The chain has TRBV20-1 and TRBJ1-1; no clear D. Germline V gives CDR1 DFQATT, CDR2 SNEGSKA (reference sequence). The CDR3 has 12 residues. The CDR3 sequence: CGKSRVIAEAFF. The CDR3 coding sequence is TGCGGAAAGTCGAGGGTAATAGCTGAAGCTTTCTTT.

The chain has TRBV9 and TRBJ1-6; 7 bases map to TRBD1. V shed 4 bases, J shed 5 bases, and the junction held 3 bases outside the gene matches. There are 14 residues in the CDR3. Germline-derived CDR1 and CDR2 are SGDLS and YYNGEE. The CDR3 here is CASSSQGHNSPLHF. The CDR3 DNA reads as TGTGCCAGCAGCTCACAGGGGCATAATTCACCCCTCCACTTT. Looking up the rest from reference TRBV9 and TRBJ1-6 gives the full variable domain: DSGVTQTPKHLITATGQRVTLRCSPRSGDLSVYWYQQSLDQGLQFLIQYYNGEERAKGNILERFSAQQFPDLHSELNLSSLELGDSALYFCASSSQGHNSPLHFGNGTRLTVT.

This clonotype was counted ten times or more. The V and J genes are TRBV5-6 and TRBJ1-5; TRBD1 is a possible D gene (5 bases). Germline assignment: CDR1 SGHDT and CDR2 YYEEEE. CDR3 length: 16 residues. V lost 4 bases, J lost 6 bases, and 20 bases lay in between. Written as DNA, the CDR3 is TGTGCCAGCAGCCAGGAAGGAGGGATGGGACTTCAGCCCCAGCATTTT. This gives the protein CASSQEGGMGLQPQHF. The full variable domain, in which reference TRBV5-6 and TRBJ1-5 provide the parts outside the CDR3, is DAGVTQSPTHLIKTRGQQVTLRCSPKSGHDTVSWYQQALGQGPQFIFQYYEEEERQRGNFPDRFSGHQFPNYSSELNVNALLLGDSALYLCASSQEGGMGLQPQHFGDGTRLSIL.

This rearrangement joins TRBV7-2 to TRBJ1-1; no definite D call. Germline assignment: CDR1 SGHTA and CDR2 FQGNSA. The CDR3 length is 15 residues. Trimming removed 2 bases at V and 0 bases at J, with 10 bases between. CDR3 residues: CASSLTSSLNTEAFF. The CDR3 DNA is TGTGCCAGCAGCTTAACCTCATCGTTGAACACTGAAGCTTTCTTT.

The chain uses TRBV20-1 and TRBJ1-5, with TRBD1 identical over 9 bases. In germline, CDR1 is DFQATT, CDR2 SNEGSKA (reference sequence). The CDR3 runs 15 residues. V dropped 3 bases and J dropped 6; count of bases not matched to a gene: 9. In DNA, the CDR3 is TGCAGTGCTAGCGATGGGACAGGGAAGTTTCAGCCCCAGCATTTT. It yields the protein CSASDGTGKFQPQHF.

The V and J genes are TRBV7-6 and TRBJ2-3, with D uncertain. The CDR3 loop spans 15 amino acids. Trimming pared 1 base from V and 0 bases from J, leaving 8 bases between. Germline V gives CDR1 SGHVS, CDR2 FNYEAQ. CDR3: CASSLDIGSTDTQYF. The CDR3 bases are TGTGCCAGCAGCTTAGATATTGGTAGCACAGATACGCAGTATTTT.

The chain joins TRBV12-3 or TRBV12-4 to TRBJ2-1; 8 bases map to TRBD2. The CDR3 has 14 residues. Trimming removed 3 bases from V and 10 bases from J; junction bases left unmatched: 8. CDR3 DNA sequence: TGTGCCAGCAGTTTCCTTGCGGGGGGCAAGGAGCAGTTCTTC. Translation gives CASSFLAGGKEQFF.

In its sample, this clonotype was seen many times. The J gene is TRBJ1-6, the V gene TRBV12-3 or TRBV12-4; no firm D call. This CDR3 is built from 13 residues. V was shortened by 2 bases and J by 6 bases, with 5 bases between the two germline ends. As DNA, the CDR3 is TGTGCCAGCAGTTTAACCGTTAATTCACCCCTCCACTTT. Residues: CASSLTVNSPLHF.

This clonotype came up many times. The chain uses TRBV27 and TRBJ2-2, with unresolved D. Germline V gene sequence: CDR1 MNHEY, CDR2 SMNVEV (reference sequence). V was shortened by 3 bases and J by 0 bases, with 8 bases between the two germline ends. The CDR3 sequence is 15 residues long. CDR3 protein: CASSFAGTNTGELFF. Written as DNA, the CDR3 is TGTGCCAGCAGTTTCGCAGGAACGAACACCGGGGAGCTGTTTTTT.

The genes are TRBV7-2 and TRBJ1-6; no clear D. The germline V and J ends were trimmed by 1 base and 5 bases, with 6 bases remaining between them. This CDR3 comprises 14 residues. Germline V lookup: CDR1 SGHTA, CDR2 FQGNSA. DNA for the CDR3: TGTGCCAGCAGCTTAGGCGGGAATAATTCACCCCTCCACTTT. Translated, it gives CASSLGGNNSPLHF. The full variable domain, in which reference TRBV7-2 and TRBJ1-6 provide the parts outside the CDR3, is GAGVSQSPSNKVTEKGKDVELRCDPISGHTALYWYRQSLGQGLEFLIYFQGNSAPDKSGLPSDRFSAERTGGSVSTLTIQRTQQEDSAVYLCASSLGGNNSPLHFGNGTRLTVT.

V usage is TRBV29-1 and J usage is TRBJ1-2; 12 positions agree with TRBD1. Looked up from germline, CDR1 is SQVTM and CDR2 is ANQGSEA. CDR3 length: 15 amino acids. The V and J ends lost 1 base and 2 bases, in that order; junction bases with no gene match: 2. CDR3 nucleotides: TGCAGCGTTGAAGGGGGACAGGGGGCGAACTATGGCTACACCTTC. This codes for CSVEGGQGANYGYTF.

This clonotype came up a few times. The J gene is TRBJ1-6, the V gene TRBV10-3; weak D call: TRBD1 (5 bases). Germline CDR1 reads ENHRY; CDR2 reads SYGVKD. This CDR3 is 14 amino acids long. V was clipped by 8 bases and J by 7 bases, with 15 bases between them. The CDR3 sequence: CAIGWQGGNSPLHF. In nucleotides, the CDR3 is TGTGCCATCGGGTGGCAGGGTGGAAATTCACCCCTCCACTTT.

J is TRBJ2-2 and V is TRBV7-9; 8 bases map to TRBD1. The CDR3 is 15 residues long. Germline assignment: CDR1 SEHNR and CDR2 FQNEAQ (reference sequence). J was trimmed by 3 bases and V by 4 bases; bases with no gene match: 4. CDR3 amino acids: CASSSGTGHTGELFF. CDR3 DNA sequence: TGTGCCAGCAGCTCCGGGACAGGACACACCGGGGAGCTGTTTTTT.

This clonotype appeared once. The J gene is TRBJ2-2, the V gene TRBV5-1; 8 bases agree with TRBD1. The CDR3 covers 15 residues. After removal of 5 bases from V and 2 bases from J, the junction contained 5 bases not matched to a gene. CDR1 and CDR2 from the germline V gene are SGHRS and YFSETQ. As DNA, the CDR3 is TGCGCCAGCAGGCAAGGGACAGGAAACACCGGGGAGCTGTTTTTT. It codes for CASRQGTGNTGELFF.

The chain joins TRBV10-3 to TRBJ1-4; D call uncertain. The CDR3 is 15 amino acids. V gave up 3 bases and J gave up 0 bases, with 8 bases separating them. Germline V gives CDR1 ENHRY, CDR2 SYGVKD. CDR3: CAISDSGSTNEKLFF. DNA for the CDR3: TGTGCCATCAGTGACTCGGGCTCAACTAATGAAAAACTGTTTTTT.

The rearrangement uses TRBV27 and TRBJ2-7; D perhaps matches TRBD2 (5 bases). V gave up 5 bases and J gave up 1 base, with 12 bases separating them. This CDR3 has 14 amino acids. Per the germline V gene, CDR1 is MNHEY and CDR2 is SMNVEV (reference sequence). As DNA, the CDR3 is TGTGCCAGCAGTATGACTACGCGTTCCTACGAGCAGTACTTC. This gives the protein CASSMTTRSYEQYF.

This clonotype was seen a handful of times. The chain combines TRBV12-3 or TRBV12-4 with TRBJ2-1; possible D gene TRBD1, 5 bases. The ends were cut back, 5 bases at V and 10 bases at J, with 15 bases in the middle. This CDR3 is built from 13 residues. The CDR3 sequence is CASSPTARGEQFF. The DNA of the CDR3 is TGTGCCAGCAGTCCCACTGCAAGGGGAGAGCAGTTCTTC.